This T cell receptor beta chain emerged from a study of blood T cell repertoires in COVID-19. Assay used: immunoSEQ multiplex PCR; TCRdb lists only in-frame clones, some missing. The sample lists a few hundred thousand clones, about 86% seen once, with 2% to 2.5% in the top ten. With V trimmed by 3 bases and J by 6 bases, 8 bases remained unmatched. The germline gives CDR1 MNHEY, CDR2 SVGEGT. The CDR3 covers 15 residues. The source is a young woman who had recovered from COVID-19. V gene TRBV6-2 or TRBV6-3 combines with J gene TRBJ2-1, with TRBD1 matching 7 bases. Input material: peripheral blood. CDR3 protein: CASSYLMGQLNEQFF. The CDR3 DNA is TGTGCCAGCAGTTATTTGATGGGACAGCTCAATGAGCAGTTCTTC.